The 17 T cell receptor beta chains given below trace back to one sample, sequenced in a study of blood T cell repertoires in COVID-19. Only in-frame clones appear in the TCRdb table, and some are missing; sequencing was by immunoSEQ multiplex PCR. The data contain some 240,000 clones, roughly four fifths of them seen just once; the ten biggest clones take up over 4%. Sequenced material: peripheral blood. These receptors all come from a woman in her sixties or seventies with COVID-19, enrolled during active disease.

This chain links TRBV5-1 with TRBJ2-5, with TRBD1 as a possible D gene (5 bases). Germline V gives CDR1 SGHRS, CDR2 YFSETQ. V was trimmed by 1 base and J by 4 bases, leaving 8 bases between them. The CDR3 totals 13 residues. CDR3: CASSLQGTETQYF. In nucleotides, the CDR3 is TGCGCCAGCAGCTTGCAGGGCACAGAGACCCAGTACTTC.

CDR3 loop: CASSRNTGINEQYF. CDR3 sequence (DNA): TGTGCCAGTAGTAGAAACACAGGGATCAACGAGCAGTACTTC. The chain is built from TRBV19 and TRBJ2-7; possibly TRBD1 for D (6 bases). V lost 4 bases, J lost 5 bases, and 15 bases lay in between. The CDR3 totals 14 residues. Germline-derived CDR1 and CDR2 are LNHDA and SQIVND (reference sequence).

The J gene is TRBJ2-4, the V gene TRBV6-2 or TRBV6-3, with D maybe TRBD2 (6 bases). Trimming pared 2 bases from V and 9 bases from J, leaving 11 bases between. Germline V gene lookup returns CDR1 MNHEY and CDR2 SVGEGT. The CDR3 runs to 13 residues. The DNA of the CDR3 is TGTGCCAGCAGTTACGACGGGAGTGGCATTCAGTACTTC. It translates to CASSYDGSGIQYF.

The genes are TRBV7-2 and TRBJ2-7, with D unclear. The CDR3 totals 12 residues. V lost 5 bases to trimming and J lost 6 bases, with 11 bases between them. The germline gives CDR1 SGHTA, CDR2 FQGNSA. CDR3 nucleotide sequence: TGTGCCAGCAGCCCCGGTTTCGGCGAGCAGTACTTC. Translated: CASSPGFGEQYF.

This clone appeared a few times. This rearrangement joins TRBV29-1 to TRBJ1-5; D perhaps matches TRBD1 (5 bases). Germline loops: CDR1 SQVTM, CDR2 ANQGSEA. V lost 3 bases, J lost 3 bases, and 12 bases lay in between. CDR3 size: 14 residues. DNA for the CDR3: TGCAGCGTTGAGGAGGGACCACCCAATCAGCCCCAGCATTTT. Its protein is CSVEEGPPNQPQHF.

The chain links TRBV7-2 to TRBJ1-1, with D uncertain. V was clipped by 5 bases and J by 4 bases, with 11 bases between them. Germline V gives CDR1 SGHTA, CDR2 FQGNSA. The CDR3 is 13 amino acids. CDR3 in amino acids: CASSPQSSTEAFF. The CDR3 DNA reads as TGTGCCAGCAGCCCCCAAAGTAGCACTGAAGCTTTCTTT. The whole variable domain, filled in from reference TRBV7-2 and TRBJ1-1, reads GAGVSQSPSNKVTEKGKDVELRCDPISGHTALYWYRQSLGQGLEFLIYFQGNSAPDKSGLPSDRFSAERTGGSVSTLTIQRTQQEDSAVYLCASSPQSSTEAFFGQGTRLTVV.

The V gene is TRBV5-6, the J gene TRBJ1-2; the match to TRBD1 covers 8 bases. Germline V gene sequence: CDR1 SGHDT, CDR2 YYEEEE. The V gene end was trimmed by 2 bases and the J gene end by 4 bases; junction bases not matched to a gene: 1. This CDR3 region has 13 residues. This CDR3 is CASSFQGAYGYTF. DNA for the CDR3: TGTGCCAGCAGCTTCCAGGGGGCCTATGGCTACACCTTC.

The V call is TRBV19, the J call TRBJ2-1; TRBD2 is a possible D gene (6 bases). CDR3 length equals 14 residues. V lost 7 bases, J lost 11 bases, and 21 bases lay in between. CDR1 is LNHDA, CDR2 SQIVND, per germline (reference sequence). The CDR3 loop reads CASIDTRIRGKQFF. CDR3 coding DNA: TGTGCCAGTATCGATACCCGGATCCGCGGGAAGCAGTTCTTC.

The V call is TRBV5-6, the J call TRBJ1-2, with D maybe TRBD1 (6 bases). The germline V gene encodes CDR1 SGHDT and CDR2 YYEEEE. Trimming left V 4 bases short and J 9 bases short, with 16 bases between. This CDR3 spans 13 amino acids. DNA of the CDR3: TGTGCCAGCAGCCCCGCGGGGGGCTCGAGCTACACCTTC. It yields the protein CASSPAGGSSYTF.

CDR3: CASRDTVGGYTF. CDR3 coding DNA: TGTGCCAGCAGGGACACAGTAGGAGGCTACACCTTC. The rearrangement uses TRBV6-5 and TRBJ1-2; possible D gene TRBD1, 5 bases. In germline, CDR1 is MNHEY, CDR2 SVGAGI. Trimming left V 6 bases short and J 8 bases short, with 13 bases between. This CDR3 is 12 amino acids long.

The chain joins TRBV5-1 to TRBJ1-2; D remains ambiguous. The length of the CDR3 is 14 residues. The germline CDR1 and CDR2 sequences are SGHRS and YFSETQ. Trimming removed 7 bases at V and 4 bases at J, with 17 bases between. The chain's CDR3 is CASQPGSPGYGYTF. The CDR3 nucleotides are TGCGCCAGCCAACCCGGATCTCCGGGCTATGGCTACACCTTC.

This clone has a single count. This chain connects TRBV5-6 to TRBJ2-4; no clear D gene. CDR3 size: 14 residues. The V gene's germline CDR1 is SGHDT and CDR2 YYEEEE. Trimming shortened V by 0 bases and J by 8 bases, and 12 bases separated the two germline ends. The CDR3 here is CASSLAGLRDIQYF. DNA for the CDR3: TGTGCCAGCAGCTTGGCAGGCCTCCGAGACATTCAGTACTTC.

This chain joins TRBV7-3 and TRBJ1-1, with D tentatively TRBD1 (5 bases). Germline CDR1 and CDR2: SGHTA and FQGTGA. Trimming took off 4 bases at V and 4 bases at J, with 13 bases between the two ends. CDR3 length: 14 residues. In DNA form, the CDR3 reads TGTGCCAGCAGCTCACTCGGGGGTGGCACTGAAGCTTTCTTT. Translating it yields CASSSLGGGTEAFF.

V usage is TRBV2 and J usage is TRBJ2-3, with TRBD1 matching 10 bases. The CDR3 contains 14 residues. Germline V CDR1 and CDR2: SNHLY, FYNNEI. Trimming removed 8 bases from V and 3 bases from J; junction bases left unmatched: 5. This CDR3 reads CASDRDRGTDTQYF. The CDR3 nucleotides are TGTGCCAGCGACCGGGACAGGGGAACAGATACGCAGTATTTT.

The rearrangement links TRBV7-2 to TRBJ2-3, with D unclear. The CDR3 sequence is 15 residues long. Trimming shortened V by 0 bases and J by 1 base, and 8 bases separated the two germline ends. Per germline, CDR1 SGHTA and CDR2 FQGNSA. CDR3 region: CASSLATARTDTQYF. Written as DNA, the CDR3 is TGTGCCAGCAGCTTAGCCACAGCCCGCACAGATACGCAGTATTTT.

V and J are TRBV12-3 or TRBV12-4 and TRBJ1-2, with D hard to call. V gave up 7 bases and J gave up 4 bases, with 13 bases separating them. The length of the CDR3 is 13 residues. CDR3 sequence: CASTYSVTYGYTF. The CDR3 DNA follows: TGTGCCAGCACCTATTCGGTAACCTATGGCTACACCTTC.

The CDR3 is CSAFRSSDYGYTF. Written as DNA, the CDR3 is TGCAGCGCCTTTCGGAGTTCGGATTATGGCTACACCTTC. The V call is TRBV29-1, the J call TRBJ1-2; D call uncertain. CDR1 is SQVTM and CDR2 is ANQGSEA in the germline V gene. The CDR3 length is 13 residues. With 7 bases removed from V and 5 bases from J, the gap between germline ends came to 17 bases.